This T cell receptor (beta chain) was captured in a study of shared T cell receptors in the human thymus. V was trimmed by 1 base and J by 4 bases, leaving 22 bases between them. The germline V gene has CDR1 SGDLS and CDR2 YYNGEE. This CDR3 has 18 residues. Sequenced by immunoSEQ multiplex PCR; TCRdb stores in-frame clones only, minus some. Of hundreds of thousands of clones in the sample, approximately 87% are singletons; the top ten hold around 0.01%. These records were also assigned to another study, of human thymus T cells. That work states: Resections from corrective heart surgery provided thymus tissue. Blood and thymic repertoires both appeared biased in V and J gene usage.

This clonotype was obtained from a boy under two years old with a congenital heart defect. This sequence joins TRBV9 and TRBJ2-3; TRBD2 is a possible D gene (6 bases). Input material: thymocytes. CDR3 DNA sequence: TGTGCCAGCAGCGTAACCGGGAGTATCCAAAATAGATCAGATACGCAGTATTTT. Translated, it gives CASSVTGSIQNRSDTQYF.